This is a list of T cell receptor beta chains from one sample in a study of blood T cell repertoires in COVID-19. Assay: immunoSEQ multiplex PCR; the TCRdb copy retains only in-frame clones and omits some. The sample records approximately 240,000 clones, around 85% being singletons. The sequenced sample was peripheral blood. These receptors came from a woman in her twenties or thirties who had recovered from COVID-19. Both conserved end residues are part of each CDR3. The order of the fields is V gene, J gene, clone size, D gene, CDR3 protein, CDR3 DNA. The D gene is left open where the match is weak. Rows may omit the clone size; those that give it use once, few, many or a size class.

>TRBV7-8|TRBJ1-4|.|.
CASSLNAGANRKLFF
TGTGCCAGCAGCTTAAACGCAGGGGCTAATAGAAAACTGTTTTTT
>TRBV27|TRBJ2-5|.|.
CASSIWSAEETQYF
TGTGCCAGCAGCATCTGGTCCGCAGAAGAGACCCAGTACTTC
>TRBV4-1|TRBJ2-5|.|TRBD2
CASSQVPLAGEQYF
TGCGCCAGCAGCCAAGTACCCCTAGCGGGGGAGCAATACTTC
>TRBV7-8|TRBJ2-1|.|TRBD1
CASSRDSLAGQGGPEQFF
TGTGCCAGCAGCCGAGATAGTCTGGCGGGACAGGGTGGTCCTGAGCAGTTCTTC
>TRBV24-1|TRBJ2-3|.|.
CATSDGVGSPFTDTQYF
TGTGCCACCAGTGACGGAGTAGGATCCCCTTTTACAGATACGCAGTATTTT
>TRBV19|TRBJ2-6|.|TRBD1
CASSIQGAGANVLTF
TGTGCCAGTAGTATTCAGGGGGCCGGGGCCAACGTCCTGACTTTC
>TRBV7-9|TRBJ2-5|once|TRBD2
CASSKSGGRGETQYF
TGTGCCAGCAGCAAAAGCGGGGGGCGTGGGGAGACCCAGTACTTC
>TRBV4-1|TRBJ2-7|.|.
CASSQSGNSYEQYF
TGCGCCAGCAGCCAATCAGGGAACTCCTACGAGCAGTACTTC
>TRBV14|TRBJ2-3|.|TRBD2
CASSMATSGGIGNTQYF
TGTGCCAGCAGCATGGCGACTAGCGGGGGGATCGGGAATACGCAGTATTTT
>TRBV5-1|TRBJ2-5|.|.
CASSQGRDSTQYF
TGCGCCAGCAGCCAAGGCAGGGACTCAACCCAGTACTTC
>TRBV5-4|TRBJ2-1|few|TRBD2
CASSPSGVDEQFF
TGTGCCAGCAGCCCTAGCGGTGTCGATGAGCAGTTCTTC
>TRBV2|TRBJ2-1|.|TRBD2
CASTLGLVPFF
TGTGCCAGCACCCTGGGACTAGTGCCGTTCTTC
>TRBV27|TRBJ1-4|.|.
CASSLRGVRFEKLFF
TGTGCCAGCAGTTTGCGGGGGGTGAGATTTGAAAAACTGTTTTTT
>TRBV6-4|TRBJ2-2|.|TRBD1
CASSDSRQGRLFF
TGTGCCAGCAGTGATTCCCGACAGGGAAGGCTGTTTTTT
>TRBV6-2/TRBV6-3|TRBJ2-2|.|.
CASSPFLSTTGELFF
TGTGCCAGCAGCCCCTTTTTATCTACGACCGGGGAGCTGTTTTTT
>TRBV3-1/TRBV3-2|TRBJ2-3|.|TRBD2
CASSQGTSGPNPLTDTQYF
TGTGCCAGCAGCCAAGGGACTAGCGGGCCCAACCCCCTCACAGATACGCAGTATTTT
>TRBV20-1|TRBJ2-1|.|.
CSASAGGGGYNEQFF
TGCAGTGCTAGTGCTGGGGGGGGCGGGTACAATGAGCAGTTCTTC